This TCR beta chain originates from a study of T cells in tuberculosis. The wider study: Within 7 days of starting treatment, or before, PBMC were stored.

Looked up from germline, CDR1 is GTSNPN and CDR2 is SVGIG (reference sequence). V lost 2 bases, J lost 6 bases, and 9 bases stayed unmatched. The CDR3 has 15 amino acids. Time point given: new active TB diagnosis, blood taken before or within 7 days of starting treatment. TCRdb's table, derived via immunoSEQ multiplex PCR, lists solely in-frame clones and lacks some. The sample lists fewer than 40,000 clones; 86% were seen once. About this clone: Antigen specificity is unknown.

General study results and limits: Classification accuracy was 80% to 90% (AUROC under 0.95) with the GMM-specific repertoire.

This TCR was sampled from an adult with tuberculosis. Sequenced material: PBMCs, taken at tuberculosis diagnosis. The chain joins TRBV30 to TRBJ1-1; the match to TRBD1 covers 10 bases. The CDR3 DNA follows: TGTGCCTGGAGTCCCAAGACAGGGGGCTTCGCTGAAGCTTTCTTT. This sequence encodes CAWSPKTGGFAEAFF.